This entry is about one TCR beta chain. This sample is drawn from a study of shared T cell receptors in the human thymus. Repertoires were generated with immunoSEQ multiplex PCR, while TCRdb's copy carries only in-frame clones and drops some. The sample carries approximately 580,000 clones, more than 75% recorded once. The same sample was also studied in work on human thymus T cells. Per that paper: The study used thymus tissue resected during corrective heart surgery. Related research described thymic repertoires that were highly overlapping among unrelated individuals.

The TCR originated in a boy younger than two with a congenital heart defect. Material: thymocytes.

This chain's CDR3 is CASRLAGTSGRSAYEQYF. The DNA of the CDR3 is TGTGCAAGTCGCTTAGCCGGGACTAGCGGGAGGAGTGCCTACGAGCAGTACTTC. The chain is built from TRBV12-2 and TRBJ2-7; the table's D call TRBD2 went unverified against the DNA. TRBV12-2 is marked as a pseudogene. The CDR3 loop spans 18 amino acids.